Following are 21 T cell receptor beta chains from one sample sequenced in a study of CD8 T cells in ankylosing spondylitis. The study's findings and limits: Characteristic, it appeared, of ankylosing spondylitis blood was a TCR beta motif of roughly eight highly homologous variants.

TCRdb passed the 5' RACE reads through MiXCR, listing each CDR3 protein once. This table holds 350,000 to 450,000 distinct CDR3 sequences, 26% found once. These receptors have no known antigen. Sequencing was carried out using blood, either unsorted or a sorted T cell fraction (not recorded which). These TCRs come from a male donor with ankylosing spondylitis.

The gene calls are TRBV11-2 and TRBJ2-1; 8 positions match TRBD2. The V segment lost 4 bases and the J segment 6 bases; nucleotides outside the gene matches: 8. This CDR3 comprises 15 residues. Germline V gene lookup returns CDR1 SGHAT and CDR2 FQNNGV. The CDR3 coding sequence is TGTGCCAGCAGCTCAGAGCGGGAGCGGGCCAATGAGCAGTTCTTC. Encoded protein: CASSSERERANEQFF.

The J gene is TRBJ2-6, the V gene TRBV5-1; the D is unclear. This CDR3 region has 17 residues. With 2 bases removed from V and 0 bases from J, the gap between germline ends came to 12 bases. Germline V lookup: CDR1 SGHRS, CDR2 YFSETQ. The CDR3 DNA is TGCGCCAGCAGCTTACAATTACGGAGCTCTGGGGCCAACGTCCTGACTTTC. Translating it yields CASSLQLRSSGANVLTF.

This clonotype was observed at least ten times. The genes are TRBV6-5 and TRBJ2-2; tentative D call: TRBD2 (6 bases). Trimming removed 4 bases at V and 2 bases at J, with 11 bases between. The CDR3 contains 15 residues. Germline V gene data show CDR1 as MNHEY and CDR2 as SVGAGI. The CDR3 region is CASSLSGANTGELFF. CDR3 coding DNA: TGTGCCAGCAGTTTATCGGGAGCTAACACCGGGGAGCTGTTTTTT.

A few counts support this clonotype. The CDR3 loop reads CASSLPTGQGANQPQHF. CDR3 DNA: TGTGCCAGCAGTTTACCGACCGGACAGGGGGCTAATCAGCCCCAGCATTTT. The J gene is TRBJ1-5, the V gene TRBV28; 11 bases fit TRBD1. The CDR3 contains 17 residues. V gave up 2 bases and J gave up 4 bases; unmatched junction bases: 7. Germline V gene sequence: CDR1 MDHEN, CDR2 SYDVKM.

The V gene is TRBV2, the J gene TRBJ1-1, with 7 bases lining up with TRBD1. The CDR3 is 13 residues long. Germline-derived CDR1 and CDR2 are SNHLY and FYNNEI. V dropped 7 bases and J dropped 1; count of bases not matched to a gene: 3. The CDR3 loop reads CASKGQANTEAFF. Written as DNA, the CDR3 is TGTGCCAGCAAAGGACAGGCGAACACTGAAGCTTTCTTT.

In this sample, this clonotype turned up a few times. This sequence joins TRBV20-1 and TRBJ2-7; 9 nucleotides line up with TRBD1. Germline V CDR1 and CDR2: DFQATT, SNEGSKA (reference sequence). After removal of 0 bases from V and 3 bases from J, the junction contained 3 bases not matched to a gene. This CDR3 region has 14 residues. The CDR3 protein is CSARDLGQGYEQYF. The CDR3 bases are TGCAGTGCTAGAGATCTGGGACAGGGCTACGAGCAGTACTTC.

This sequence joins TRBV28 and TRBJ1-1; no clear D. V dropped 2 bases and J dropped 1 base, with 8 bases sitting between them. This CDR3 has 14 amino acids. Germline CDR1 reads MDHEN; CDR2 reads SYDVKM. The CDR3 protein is CASSLHDKNTEAFF. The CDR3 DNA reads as TGTGCCAGCAGTTTACACGACAAGAACACTGAAGCTTTCTTT. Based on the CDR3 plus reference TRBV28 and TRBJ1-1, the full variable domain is DVKVTQSSRYLVKRTGEKVFLECVQDMDHENMFWYRQDPGLGLRLIYFSYDVKMKEKGDIPEGYSVSREKKERFSLILESASTNQTSMYLCASSLHDKNTEAFFGQGTRLTVV.

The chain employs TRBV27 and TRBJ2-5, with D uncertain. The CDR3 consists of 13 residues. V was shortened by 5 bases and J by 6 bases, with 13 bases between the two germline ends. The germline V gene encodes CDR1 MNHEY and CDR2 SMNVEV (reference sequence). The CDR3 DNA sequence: TGTGCCAGCAGTCGCACCGACGGAAAGACCCAGTACTTC. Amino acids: CASSRTDGKTQYF.

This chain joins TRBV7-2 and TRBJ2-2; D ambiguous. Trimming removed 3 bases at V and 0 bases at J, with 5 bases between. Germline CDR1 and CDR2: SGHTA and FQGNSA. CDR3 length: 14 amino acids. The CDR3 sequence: CASSFSSNTGELFF. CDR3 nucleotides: TGTGCCAGCAGCTTTTCGTCGAACACCGGGGAGCTGTTTTTT.

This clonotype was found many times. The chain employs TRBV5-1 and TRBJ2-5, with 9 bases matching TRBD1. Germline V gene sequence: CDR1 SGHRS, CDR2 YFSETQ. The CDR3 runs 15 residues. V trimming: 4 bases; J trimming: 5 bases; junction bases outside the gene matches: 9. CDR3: CASSLGTGRGETQYF. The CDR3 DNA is TGCGCCAGCAGCCTAGGGACAGGGCGAGGGGAGACCCAGTACTTC.

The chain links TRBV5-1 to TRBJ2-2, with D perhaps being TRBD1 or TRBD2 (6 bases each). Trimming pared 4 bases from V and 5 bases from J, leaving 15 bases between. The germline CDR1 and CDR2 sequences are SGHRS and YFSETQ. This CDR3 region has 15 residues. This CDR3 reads CASSPGGQLTGELFF. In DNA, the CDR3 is TGCGCCAGCAGCCCCGGGGGACAACTAACCGGGGAGCTGTTTTTT.

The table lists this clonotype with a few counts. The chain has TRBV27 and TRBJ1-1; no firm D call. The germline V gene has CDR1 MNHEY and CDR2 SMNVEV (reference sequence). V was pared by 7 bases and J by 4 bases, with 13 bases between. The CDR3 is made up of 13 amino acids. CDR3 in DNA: TGTGCCAGCATTCCTCCGACCCGCACTGAAGCTTTCTTT. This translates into CASIPPTRTEAFF.

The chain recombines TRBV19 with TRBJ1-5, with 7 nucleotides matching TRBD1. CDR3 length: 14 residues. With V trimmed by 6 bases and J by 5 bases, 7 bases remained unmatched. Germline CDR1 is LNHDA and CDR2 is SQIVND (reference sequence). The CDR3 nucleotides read TGTGCCAGTAGCACGGGGACAGCGTATCAGCCCCAGCATTTT. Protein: CASSTGTAYQPQHF.

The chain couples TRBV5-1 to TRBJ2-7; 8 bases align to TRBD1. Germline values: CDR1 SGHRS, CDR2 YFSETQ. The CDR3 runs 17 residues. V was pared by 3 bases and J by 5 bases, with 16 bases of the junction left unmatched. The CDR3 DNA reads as TGCGCCAGCAGCTCCGGGACAGGAGGGATCCTGGGTAACGAGCAGTACTTC. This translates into CASSSGTGGILGNEQYF. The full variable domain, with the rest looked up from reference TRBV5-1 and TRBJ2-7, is KAGVTQTPRYLIKTRGQQVTLSCSPISGHRSVSWYQQTPGQGLQFLFEYFSETQRNKGNFPGRFSGRQFSNSRSEMNVSTLELGDSALYLCASSSGTGGILGNEQYFGPGTRLTVT.

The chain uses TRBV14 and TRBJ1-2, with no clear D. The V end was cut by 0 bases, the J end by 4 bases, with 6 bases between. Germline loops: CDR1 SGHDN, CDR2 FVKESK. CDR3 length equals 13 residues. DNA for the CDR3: TGTGCCAGCAGCCAAGACTACACCTATGGCTACACCTTC. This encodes CASSQDYTYGYTF.

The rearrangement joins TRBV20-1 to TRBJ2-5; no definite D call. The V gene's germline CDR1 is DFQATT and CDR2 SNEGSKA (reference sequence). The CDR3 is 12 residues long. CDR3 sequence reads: CRVGRLQETQYF. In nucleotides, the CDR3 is TGCAGGGTTGGACGGCTTCAAGAGACCCAGTACTTC.

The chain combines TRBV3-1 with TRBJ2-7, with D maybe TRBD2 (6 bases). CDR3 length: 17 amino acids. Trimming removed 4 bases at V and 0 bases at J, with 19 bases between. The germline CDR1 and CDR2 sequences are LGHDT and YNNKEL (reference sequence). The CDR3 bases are TGTGCCAGCAGCCCCGGGACCCCCGGACTAAGCTCCTACGAGCAGTACTTC. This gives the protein CASSPGTPGLSSYEQYF.

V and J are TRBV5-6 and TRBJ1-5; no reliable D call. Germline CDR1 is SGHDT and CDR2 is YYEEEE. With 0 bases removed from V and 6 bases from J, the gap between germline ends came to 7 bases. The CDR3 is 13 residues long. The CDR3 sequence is CASSLASSQPQHF. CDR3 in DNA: TGTGCCAGCAGCTTGGCCAGTTCTCAGCCCCAGCATTTT. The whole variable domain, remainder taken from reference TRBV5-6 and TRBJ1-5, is DAGVTQSPTHLIKTRGQQVTLRCSPKSGHDTVSWYQQALGQGPQFIFQYYEEEERQRGNFPDRFSGHQFPNYSSELNVNALLLGDSALYLCASSLASSQPQHFGDGTRLSIL.

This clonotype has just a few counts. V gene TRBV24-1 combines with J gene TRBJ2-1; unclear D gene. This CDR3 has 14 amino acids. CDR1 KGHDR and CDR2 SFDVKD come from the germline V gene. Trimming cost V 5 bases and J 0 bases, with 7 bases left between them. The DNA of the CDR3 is TGTGCCACCAGTGCCGCCCTCTCCTACAATGAGCAGTTCTTC. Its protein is CATSAALSYNEQFF.

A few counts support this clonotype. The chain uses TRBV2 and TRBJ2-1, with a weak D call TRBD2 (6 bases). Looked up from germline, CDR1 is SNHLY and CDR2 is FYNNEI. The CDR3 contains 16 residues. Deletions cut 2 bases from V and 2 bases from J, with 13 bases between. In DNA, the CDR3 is TGTGCCAGCAGTGAACCCCCGCGGGAAACCTACAATGAGCAGTTCTTC. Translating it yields CASSEPPRETYNEQFF. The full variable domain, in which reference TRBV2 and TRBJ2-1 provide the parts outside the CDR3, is EPEVTQTPSHQVTQMGQEVILRCVPISNHLYFYWYRQILGQKVEFLVSFYNNEISEKSEIFDDQFSVERPDGSNFTLKIRSTKLEDSAMYFCASSEPPRETYNEQFFGPGTRLTVL.

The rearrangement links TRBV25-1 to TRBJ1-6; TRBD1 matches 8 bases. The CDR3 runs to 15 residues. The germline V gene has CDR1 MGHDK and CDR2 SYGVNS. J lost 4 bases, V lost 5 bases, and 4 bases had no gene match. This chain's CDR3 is CASSFHRGYNSPLHF. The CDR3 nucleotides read TGTGCCAGCAGTTTCCACAGGGGGTATAATTCACCCCTCCACTTT.